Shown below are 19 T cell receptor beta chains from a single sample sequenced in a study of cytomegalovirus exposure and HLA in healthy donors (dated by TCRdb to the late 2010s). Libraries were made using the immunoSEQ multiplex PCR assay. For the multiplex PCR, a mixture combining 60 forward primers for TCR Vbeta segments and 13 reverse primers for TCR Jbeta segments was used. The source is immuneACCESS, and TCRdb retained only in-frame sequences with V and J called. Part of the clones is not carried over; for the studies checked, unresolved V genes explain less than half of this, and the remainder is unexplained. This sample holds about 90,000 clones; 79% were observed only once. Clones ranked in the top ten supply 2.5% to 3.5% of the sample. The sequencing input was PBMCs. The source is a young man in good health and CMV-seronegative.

CDR3 nucleotide sequence: TGTGCCAGCAGCCAGGGGAGCCCATCAGGGGGCCCTGGCTACACCTTC. Translated: CASSQGSPSGGPGYTF. This chain uses TRBV14 with TRBJ1-2; 8 bases fit TRBD1. The CDR3 spans 16 residues. CDR1 SGHDN and CDR2 FVKESK come from the germline V gene. J was trimmed by 7 bases and V by 3 bases; bases with no gene match: 13. The whole variable domain, filled in from reference TRBV14 and TRBJ1-2, reads EAGVTQFPSHSVIEKGQTVTLRCDPISGHDNLYWYRRVMGKEIKFLLHFVKESKQDESGMPNNRFLAERTGGTYSTLKVQPAELEDSGVYFCASSQGSPSGGPGYTFGSGTRLTVV.

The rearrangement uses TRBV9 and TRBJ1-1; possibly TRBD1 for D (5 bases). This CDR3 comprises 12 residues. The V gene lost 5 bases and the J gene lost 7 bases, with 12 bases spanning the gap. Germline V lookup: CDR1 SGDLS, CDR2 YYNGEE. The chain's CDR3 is CASSEGAGEAFF. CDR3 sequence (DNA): TGTGCCAGCAGTGAAGGGGCAGGTGAAGCTTTCTTT. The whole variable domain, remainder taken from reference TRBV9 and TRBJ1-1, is DSGVTQTPKHLITATGQRVTLRCSPRSGDLSVYWYQQSLDQGLQFLIQYYNGEERAKGNILERFSAQQFPDLHSELNLSSLELGDSALYFCASSEGAGEAFFGQGTRLTVV.

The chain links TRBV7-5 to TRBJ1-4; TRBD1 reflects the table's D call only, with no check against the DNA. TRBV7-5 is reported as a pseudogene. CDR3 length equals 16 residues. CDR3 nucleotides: TGTGTCAGAAGCTTACGAGGGCAGGGGGCCGTAGAAAAACTGTTTTTT. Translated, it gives CVRSLRGQGAVEKLFF.

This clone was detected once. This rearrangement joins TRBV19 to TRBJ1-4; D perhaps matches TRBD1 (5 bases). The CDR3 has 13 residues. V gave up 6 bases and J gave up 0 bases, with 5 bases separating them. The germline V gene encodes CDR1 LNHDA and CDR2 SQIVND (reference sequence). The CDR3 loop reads CASSRATNEKLFF. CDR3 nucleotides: TGTGCCAGTAGCAGGGCAACTAATGAAAAACTGTTTTTT.

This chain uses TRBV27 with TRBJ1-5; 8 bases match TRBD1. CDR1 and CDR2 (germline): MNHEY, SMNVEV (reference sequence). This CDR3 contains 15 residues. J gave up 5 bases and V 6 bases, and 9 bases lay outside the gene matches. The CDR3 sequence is CASRWTGLSDQPQHF. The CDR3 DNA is TGTGCCAGCAGATGGACAGGGCTCTCAGATCAGCCCCAGCATTTT.

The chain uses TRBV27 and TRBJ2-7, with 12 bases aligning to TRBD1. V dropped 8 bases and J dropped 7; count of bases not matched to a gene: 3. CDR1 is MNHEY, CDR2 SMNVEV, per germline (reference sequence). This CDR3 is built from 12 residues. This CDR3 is CASRDRGHEQYF. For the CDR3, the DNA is TGTGCCAGCCGGGACAGGGGGCATGAGCAGTACTTC.

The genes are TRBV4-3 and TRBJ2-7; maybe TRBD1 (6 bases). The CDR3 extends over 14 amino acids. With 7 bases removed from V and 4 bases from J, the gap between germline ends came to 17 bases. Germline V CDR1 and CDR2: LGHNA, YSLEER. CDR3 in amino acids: CASKGTGHTYEQYF. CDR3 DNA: TGCGCCAGCAAAGGAACAGGGCACACTTACGAGCAGTACTTC.

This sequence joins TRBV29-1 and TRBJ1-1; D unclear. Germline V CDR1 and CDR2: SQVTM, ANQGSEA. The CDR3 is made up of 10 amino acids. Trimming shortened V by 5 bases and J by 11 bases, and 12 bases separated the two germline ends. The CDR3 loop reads CSVSRGGAFF. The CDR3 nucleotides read TGCAGCGTTAGCCGAGGTGGGGCTTTCTTT.

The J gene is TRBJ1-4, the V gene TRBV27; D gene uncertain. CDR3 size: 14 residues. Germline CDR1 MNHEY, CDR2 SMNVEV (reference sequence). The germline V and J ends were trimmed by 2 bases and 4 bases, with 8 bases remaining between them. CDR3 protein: CASSLTGNNEKLFF. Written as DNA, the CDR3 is TGTGCCAGCAGTTTAACCGGTAATAATGAAAAACTGTTTTTT.

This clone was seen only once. CDR3 region: CASSLDLRLAGGPNTGELFF. The CDR3, as DNA: TGTGCCAGCAGCTTAGACCTCCGGCTAGCGGGGGGCCCGAACACCGGGGAGCTGTTTTTT. This chain joins TRBV11-3 and TRBJ2-2; 11 bases line up with TRBD2. CDR1 is SGHNT, CDR2 YENEEA, per germline. Germline trimming cut 0 bases from V and 0 bases from J; bases unmatched to any gene: 9. The CDR3 length is 20 residues.

The CDR3 DNA is TGTGCCAGCAGCTACCGGACAGGGAGCACAGATACGCAGTATTTT. Its translation: CASSYRTGSTDTQYF. The genes are TRBV13 and TRBJ2-3; 8 nucleotides align to TRBD1. Germline assignment: CDR1 PRHDT and CDR2 FYEKMQ (reference sequence). This CDR3 comprises 15 residues. V gave up 4 bases and J gave up 0 bases; unmatched junction bases: 3.

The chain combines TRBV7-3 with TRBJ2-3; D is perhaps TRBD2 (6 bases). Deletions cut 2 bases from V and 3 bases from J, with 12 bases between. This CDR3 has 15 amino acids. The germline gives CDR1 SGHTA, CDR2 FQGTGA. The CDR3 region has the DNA TGTGCCAGCAGCTTAGTCCCCGGGACTACAGATACGCAGTATTTT. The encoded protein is CASSLVPGTTDTQYF.

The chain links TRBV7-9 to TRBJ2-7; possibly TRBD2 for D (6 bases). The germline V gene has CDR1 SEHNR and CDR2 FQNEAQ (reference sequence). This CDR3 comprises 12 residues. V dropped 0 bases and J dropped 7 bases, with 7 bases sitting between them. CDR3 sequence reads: CASSLAGGEQYF. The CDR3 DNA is TGTGCCAGCAGCTTAGCGGGGGGTGAGCAGTACTTC. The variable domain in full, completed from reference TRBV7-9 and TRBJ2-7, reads DTGVSQNPRHKITKRGQNVTFRCDPISEHNRLYWYRQTLGQGPEFLTYFQNEAQLEKSRLLSDRFSAERPKGSFSTLEIQRTEQGDSAMYLCASSLAGGEQYFGPGTRLTVT.

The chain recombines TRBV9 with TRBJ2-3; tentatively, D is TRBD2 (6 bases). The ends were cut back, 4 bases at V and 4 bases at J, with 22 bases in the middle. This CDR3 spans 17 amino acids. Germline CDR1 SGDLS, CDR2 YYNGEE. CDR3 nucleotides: TGTGCCAGCAGCTCCTCCCCCGAGACTAGTGGCTCAGATACGCAGTATTTT. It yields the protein CASSSSPETSGSDTQYF. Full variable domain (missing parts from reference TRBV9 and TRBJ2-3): DSGVTQTPKHLITATGQRVTLRCSPRSGDLSVYWYQQSLDQGLQFLIQYYNGEERAKGNILERFSAQQFPDLHSELNLSSLELGDSALYFCASSSSPETSGSDTQYFGPGTRLTVL.

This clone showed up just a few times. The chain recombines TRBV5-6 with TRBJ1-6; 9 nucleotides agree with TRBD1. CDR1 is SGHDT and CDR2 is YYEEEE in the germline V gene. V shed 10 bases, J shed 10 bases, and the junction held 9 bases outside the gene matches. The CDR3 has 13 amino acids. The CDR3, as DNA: TGTGCCGGACAGGGGCGGAGATCCTCACCCCTCCACTTT. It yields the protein CAGQGRRSSPLHF. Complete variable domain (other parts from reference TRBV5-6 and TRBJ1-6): DAGVTQSPTHLIKTRGQQVTLRCSPKSGHDTVSWYQQALGQGPQFIFQYYEEEERQRGNFPDRFSGHQFPNYSSELNVNALLLGDSALYLCAGQGRRSSPLHFGNGTRLTVT.

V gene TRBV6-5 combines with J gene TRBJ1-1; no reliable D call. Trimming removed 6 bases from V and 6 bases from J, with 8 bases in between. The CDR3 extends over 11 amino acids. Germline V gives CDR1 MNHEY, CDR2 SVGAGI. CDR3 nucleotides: TGTGCCAGCAGCCCGAGGGCTGAAGCTTTCTTT. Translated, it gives CASSPRAEAFF.

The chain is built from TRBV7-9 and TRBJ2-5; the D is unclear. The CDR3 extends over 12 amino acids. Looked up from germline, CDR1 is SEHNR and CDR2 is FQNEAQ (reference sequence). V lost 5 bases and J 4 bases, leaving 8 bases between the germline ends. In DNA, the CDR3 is TGTGCCAGCAGCCCACCGGGAGAGACCCAGTACTTC. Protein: CASSPPGETQYF. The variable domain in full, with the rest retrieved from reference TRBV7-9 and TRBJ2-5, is DTGVSQNPRHKITKRGQNVTFRCDPISEHNRLYWYRQTLGQGPEFLTYFQNEAQLEKSRLLSDRFSAERPKGSFSTLEIQRTEQGDSAMYLCASSPPGETQYFGPGTRLLVL.

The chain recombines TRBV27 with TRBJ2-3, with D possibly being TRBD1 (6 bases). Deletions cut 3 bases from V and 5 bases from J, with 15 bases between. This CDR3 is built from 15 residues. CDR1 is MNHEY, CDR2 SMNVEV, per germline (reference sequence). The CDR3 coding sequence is TGTGCCAGCAGTTTCGGCAGGGGTGTTGGAGATACGCAGTATTTT. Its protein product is CASSFGRGVGDTQYF.

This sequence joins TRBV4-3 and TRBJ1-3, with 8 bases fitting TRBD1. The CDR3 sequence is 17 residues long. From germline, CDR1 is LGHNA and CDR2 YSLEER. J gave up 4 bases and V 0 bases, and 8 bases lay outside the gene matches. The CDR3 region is CASSQDLMDRVGNTIYF. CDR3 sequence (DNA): TGCGCCAGCAGCCAAGACCTTATGGACAGGGTCGGAAACACCATATATTTT.